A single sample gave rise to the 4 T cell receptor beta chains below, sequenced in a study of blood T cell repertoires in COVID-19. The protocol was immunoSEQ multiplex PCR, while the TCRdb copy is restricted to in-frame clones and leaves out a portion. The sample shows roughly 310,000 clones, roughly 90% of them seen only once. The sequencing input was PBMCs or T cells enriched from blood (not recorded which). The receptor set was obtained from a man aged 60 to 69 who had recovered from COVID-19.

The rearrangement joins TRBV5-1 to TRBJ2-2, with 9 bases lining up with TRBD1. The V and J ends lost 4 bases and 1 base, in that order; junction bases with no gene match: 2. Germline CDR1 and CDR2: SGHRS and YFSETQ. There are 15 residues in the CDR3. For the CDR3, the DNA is TGCGCCAGCAGCCAGGGACAGGGGAACACCGGGGAGCTGTTTTTT. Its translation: CASSQGQGNTGELFF.

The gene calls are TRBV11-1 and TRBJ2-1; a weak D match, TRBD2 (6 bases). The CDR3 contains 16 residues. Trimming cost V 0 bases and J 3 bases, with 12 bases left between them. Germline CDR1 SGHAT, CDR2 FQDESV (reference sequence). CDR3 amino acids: CASSLAGGVGYNEQFF. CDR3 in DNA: TGTGCCAGCAGCTTAGCTGGCGGGGTGGGCTACAATGAGCAGTTCTTC.

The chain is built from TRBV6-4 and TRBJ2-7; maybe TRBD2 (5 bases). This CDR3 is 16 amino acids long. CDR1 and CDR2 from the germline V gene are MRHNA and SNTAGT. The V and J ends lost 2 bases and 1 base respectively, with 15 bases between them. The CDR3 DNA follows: TGTGCCAGCAGTGACAAGGACCAAAGGGAGTCCTACGAGCAGTACTTC. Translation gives CASSDKDQRESYEQYF.

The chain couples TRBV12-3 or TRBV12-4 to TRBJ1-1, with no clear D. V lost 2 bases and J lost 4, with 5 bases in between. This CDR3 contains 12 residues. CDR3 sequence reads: CASSLSSTEAFF. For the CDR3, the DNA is TGTGCCAGCAGTTTATCCAGCACTGAAGCTTTCTTT.